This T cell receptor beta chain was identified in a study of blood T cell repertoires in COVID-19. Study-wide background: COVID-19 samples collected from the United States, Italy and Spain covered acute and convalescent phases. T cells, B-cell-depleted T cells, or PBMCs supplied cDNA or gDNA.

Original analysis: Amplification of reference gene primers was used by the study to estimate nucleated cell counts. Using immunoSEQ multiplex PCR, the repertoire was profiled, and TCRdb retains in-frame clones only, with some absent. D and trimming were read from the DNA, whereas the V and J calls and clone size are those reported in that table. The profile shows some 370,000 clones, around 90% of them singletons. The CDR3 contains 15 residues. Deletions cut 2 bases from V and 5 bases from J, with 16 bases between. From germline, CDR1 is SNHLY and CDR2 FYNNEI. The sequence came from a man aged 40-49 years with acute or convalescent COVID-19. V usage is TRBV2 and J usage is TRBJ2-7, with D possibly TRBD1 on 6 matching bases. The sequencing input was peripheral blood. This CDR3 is CASSEFGGRGNEQYF. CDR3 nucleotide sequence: TGTGCCAGCAGTGAATTCGGCGGCAGGGGAAACGAGCAGTACTTC.